The entry below gives a single TCR beta chain sequence along with its context. The entry originates in a study of blood T cell repertoires in COVID-19. Only in-frame clones appear in the TCRdb table, and some are missing; sequencing was by immunoSEQ multiplex PCR. This table has 170,000 or so clones, just under 90% appearing once. Sequencing used peripheral blood. This receptor was obtained from a woman aged 18-35 years who had recovered from COVID-19.

The DNA for the CDR3 is TGTGCCAGCAGCTCCCAGGGCCCCAACACTGAAGCTTTCTTT. Translation gives CASSSQGPNTEAFF. The chain has TRBV7-2 and TRBJ1-1; perhaps TRBD1 as D (5 bases). Trimming left V 4 bases short and J 2 bases short, with 11 bases between. The germline V gene encodes CDR1 SGHTA and CDR2 FQGNSA. The CDR3 has 14 amino acids.